The 8 T cell receptor beta chains below come from one sample, sequenced in a study of blood T cell repertoires in COVID-19. Profiled with immunoSEQ multiplex PCR; TCRdb holds only in-frame clones, not every one. The sample holds hundreds of thousands of clones, 70% to 90% seen once. The specimen was peripheral blood. These receptors all stem from a man aged 35 to 55 with acute or convalescent COVID-19.

The rearrangement links TRBV19 to TRBJ1-1, with a possible D match to TRBD1 (6 bases). V lost 9 bases, J lost 0 bases, and 14 bases lay in between. Germline CDR1 and CDR2: LNHDA and SQIVND (reference sequence). This CDR3 comprises 14 residues. CDR3 sequence (DNA): TGTGCCAGCGCCGTAACAGGGTTGAACACTGAAGCTTTCTTT. Its translation is CASAVTGLNTEAFF. The complete variable domain, with remaining parts taken from reference TRBV19 and TRBJ1-1, reads DGGITQSPKYLFRKEGQNVTLSCEQNLNHDAMYWYRQDPGQGLRLIYYSQIVNDFQKGDIAEGYSVSREKKESFPLTVTSAQKNPTAFYLCASAVTGLNTEAFFGQGTRLTVV.

The chain is built from TRBV6-5 and TRBJ2-1; 8 nucleotides line up with TRBD2. The V segment lost 4 bases and the J segment 8 bases; nucleotides outside the gene matches: 10. The germline gives CDR1 MNHEY, CDR2 SVGAGI. The CDR3 sequence is 15 residues long. The CDR3 loop reads CASSFPGGGPDEQFF. The CDR3 DNA reads TGTGCCAGCAGTTTCCCCGGGGGGGGGCCCGATGAGCAGTTCTTC.

V is TRBV29-1 and J is TRBJ2-1; the match to TRBD2 covers 12 bases. J lost 7 bases, V lost 2 bases, and 0 bases had no gene match. This CDR3 region has 13 residues. Per the germline V gene, CDR1 is SQVTM and CDR2 is ANQGSEA. For the CDR3, the DNA is TGCAGCGTTGAACTAGCGGGGGGGAATGAGCAGTTCTTC. Amino acid sequence: CSVELAGGNEQFF.

This chain uses TRBV11-2 with TRBJ2-1, with 8 nucleotides matching TRBD2. The CDR3 loop spans 15 amino acids. Germline loops: CDR1 SGHAT, CDR2 FQNNGV. With 1 base clipped from V and 10 bases from J, the junction kept 9 bases outside the gene matches. CDR3 DNA: TGTGCCAGCAGCTTAGGTCCGGGACTAGTGTTGGAGCAGTTCTTC. Translating gives CASSLGPGLVLEQFF.

This sequence joins TRBV9 and TRBJ2-2, with D perhaps TRBD1 (6 bases). From germline, CDR1 is SGDLS and CDR2 YYNGEE. The germline V and J ends were trimmed by 3 bases and 8 bases, with 11 bases remaining between them. The CDR3 loop spans 13 amino acids. DNA of the CDR3: TGTGCCAGCAGCGCAACTGACAGGGGGGAGCTGTTTTTT. It yields the protein CASSATDRGELFF. Full variable domain (rest looked up from reference TRBV9 and TRBJ2-2): DSGVTQTPKHLITATGQRVTLRCSPRSGDLSVYWYQQSLDQGLQFLIQYYNGEERAKGNILERFSAQQFPDLHSELNLSSLELGDSALYFCASSATDRGELFFGEGSRLTVL.

The rearrangement links TRBV28 to TRBJ1-1; 9 nucleotides match TRBD1. Germline V gene sequence: CDR1 MDHEN, CDR2 SYDVKM. V trimming: 1 base; J trimming: 4 bases; junction bases outside the gene matches: 10. This CDR3 contains 17 residues. This chain's CDR3 is CASSLFQGQGWGTEAFF. The CDR3 coding sequence is TGTGCCAGCAGTTTATTCCAGGGACAGGGATGGGGCACTGAAGCTTTCTTT. Using reference TRBV28 and TRBJ1-1 for the parts outside the CDR3, the full variable domain is DVKVTQSSRYLVKRTGEKVFLECVQDMDHENMFWYRQDPGLGLRLIYFSYDVKMKEKGDIPEGYSVSREKKERFSLILESASTNQTSMYLCASSLFQGQGWGTEAFFGQGTRLTVV.

V gene TRBV5-1 combines with J gene TRBJ2-1, with 12 bases fitting TRBD2. Germline CDR1 reads SGHRS; CDR2 reads YFSETQ. The trim removed 4 bases at V and 4 bases at J, leaving 15 bases unmatched. This CDR3 spans 19 amino acids. The CDR3: CASSPKLAGGPRGYNEQFF. The CDR3 region has the DNA TGCGCCAGCAGCCCCAAACTAGCGGGGGGTCCTCGTGGGTACAATGAGCAGTTCTTC.

CDR3 bases: TGTGCCAGCAGCCTCGGGACACACACCGGGGAGCTGTTTTTT. Protein: CASSLGTHTGELFF. The rearrangement links TRBV5-6 to TRBJ2-2; D might be TRBD1 (6 bases). Trimming shortened V by 4 bases and J by 3 bases, and 10 bases separated the two germline ends. The CDR3 length is 14 residues. Germline CDR1 reads SGHDT; CDR2 reads YYEEEE.